The T cell receptor beta chain under discussion was sequenced for a study of T cell responses to AZD1222 COVID-19 vaccine. Study information: Pooling covered second doses at about 4 or about 12 weeks.

The CDR3 runs 15 residues. The germline V gene encodes CDR1 LNHNV and CDR2 YYDKDF (reference sequence). Trimming removed 0 bases at V and 2 bases at J, with 7 bases between. Assay: immunoSEQ multiplex PCR; the TCRdb copy retains only in-frame clones and omits some. This table holds 75,000 to 90,000 clones, 86% found once. A few counts support this clone. The antigen remains undetermined. Study results and limitations: Only 5 or 6 individuals given AZD1222 were seropositive at baseline. The study found Spike-specific TCR breadth and depth rose after two AZD1222 doses.

The sequence was obtained from an adult in good health. The gene calls are TRBV15 and TRBJ2-2; D is undetermined. Sequencing was performed on peripheral blood, taken on day 0 of AZD1222 vaccination. The CDR3 protein is CATSREGGNTGELFF. The CDR3 DNA follows: TGTGCCACCAGCAGAGAGGGCGGAAACACCGGGGAGCTGTTTTTT. Supplemented by reference TRBV15 and TRBJ2-2, the full variable domain reads DAMVIQNPRYQVTQFGKPVTLSCSQTLNHNVMYWYQQKSSQAPKLLFHYYDKDFNNEADTPDNFQSRRPNTSFCFLDIRSPGLGDTAMYLCATSREGGNTGELFFGEGSRLTVL.